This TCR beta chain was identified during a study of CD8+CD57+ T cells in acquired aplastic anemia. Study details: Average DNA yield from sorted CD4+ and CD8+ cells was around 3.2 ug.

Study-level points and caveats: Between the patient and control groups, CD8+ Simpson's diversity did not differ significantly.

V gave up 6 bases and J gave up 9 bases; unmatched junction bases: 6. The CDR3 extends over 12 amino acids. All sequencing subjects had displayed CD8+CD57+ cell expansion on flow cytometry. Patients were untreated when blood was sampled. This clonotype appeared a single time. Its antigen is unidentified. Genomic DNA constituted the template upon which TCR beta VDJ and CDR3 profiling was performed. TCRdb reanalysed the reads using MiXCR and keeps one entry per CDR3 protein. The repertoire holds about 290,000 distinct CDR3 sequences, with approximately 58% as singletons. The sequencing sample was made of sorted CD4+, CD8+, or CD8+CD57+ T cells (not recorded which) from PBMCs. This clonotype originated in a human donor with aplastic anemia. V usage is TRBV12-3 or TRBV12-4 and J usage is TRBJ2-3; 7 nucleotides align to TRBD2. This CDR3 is CASSPRGVTQYF. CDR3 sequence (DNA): TGTGCCAGCAGCCCCCGGGGGGTGACGCAGTATTTT.